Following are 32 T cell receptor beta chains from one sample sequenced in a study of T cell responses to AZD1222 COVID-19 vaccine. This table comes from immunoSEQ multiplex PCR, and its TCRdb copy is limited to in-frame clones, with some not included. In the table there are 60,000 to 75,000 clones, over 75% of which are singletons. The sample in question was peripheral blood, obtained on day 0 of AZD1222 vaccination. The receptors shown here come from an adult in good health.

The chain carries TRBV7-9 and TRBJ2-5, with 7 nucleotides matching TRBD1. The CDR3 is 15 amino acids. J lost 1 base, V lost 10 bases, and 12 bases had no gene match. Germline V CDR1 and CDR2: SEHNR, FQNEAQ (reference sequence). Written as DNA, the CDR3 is TGTGCCACCCTGTCGGGGACAGCATTCCAAGAGACCCAGTACTTC. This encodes CATLSGTAFQETQYF.

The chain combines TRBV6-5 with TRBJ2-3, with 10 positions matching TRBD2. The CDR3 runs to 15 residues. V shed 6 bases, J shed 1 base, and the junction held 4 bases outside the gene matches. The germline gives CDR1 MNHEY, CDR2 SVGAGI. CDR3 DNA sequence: TGTGCCAGCAGGGCCGGGACTAGCGGCACAGATACGCAGTATTTT. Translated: CASRAGTSGTDTQYF.

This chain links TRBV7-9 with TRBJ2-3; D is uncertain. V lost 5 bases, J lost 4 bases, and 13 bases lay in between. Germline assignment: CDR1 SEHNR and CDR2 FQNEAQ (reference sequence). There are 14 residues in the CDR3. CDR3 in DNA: TGTGCCAGCAGCCGCGTAGGGTCATCAGATACGCAGTATTTT. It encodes CASSRVGSSDTQYF.

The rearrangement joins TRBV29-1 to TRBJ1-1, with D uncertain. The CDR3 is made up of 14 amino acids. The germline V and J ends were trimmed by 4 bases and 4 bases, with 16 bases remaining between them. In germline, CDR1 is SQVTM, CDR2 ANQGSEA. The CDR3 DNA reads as TGCAGCGTTGCCCCTGGCCCTGAGGGCACTGAAGCTTTCTTT. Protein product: CSVAPGPEGTEAFF. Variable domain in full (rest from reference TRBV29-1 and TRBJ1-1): SAVISQKPSRDICQRGTSLTIQCQVDSQVTMMFWYRQQPGQSLTLIATANQGSEATYESGFVIDKFPISRPNLTFSTLTVSNMSPEDSSIYLCSVAPGPEGTEAFFGQGTRLTVV.

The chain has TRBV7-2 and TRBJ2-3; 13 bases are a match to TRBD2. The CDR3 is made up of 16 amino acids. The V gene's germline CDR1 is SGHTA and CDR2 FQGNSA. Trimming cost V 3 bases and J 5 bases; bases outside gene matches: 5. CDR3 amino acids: CASSFGLAGEVDTQYF. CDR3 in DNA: TGTGCCAGCAGCTTCGGACTAGCGGGGGAAGTAGATACGCAGTATTTT.

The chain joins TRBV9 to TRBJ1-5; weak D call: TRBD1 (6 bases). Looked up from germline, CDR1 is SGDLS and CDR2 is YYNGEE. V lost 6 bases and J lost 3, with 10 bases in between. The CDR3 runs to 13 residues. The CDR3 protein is CASTSGDNQPQHF. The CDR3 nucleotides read TGTGCCAGCACCTCAGGGGACAATCAGCCCCAGCATTTT.

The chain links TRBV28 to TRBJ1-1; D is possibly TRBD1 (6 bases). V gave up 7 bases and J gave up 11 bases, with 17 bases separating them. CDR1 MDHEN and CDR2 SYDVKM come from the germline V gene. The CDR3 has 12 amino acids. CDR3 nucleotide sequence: TGTGCCAGCACCCGGGACATACCAGGGGCTTTCTTT. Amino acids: CASTRDIPGAFF.

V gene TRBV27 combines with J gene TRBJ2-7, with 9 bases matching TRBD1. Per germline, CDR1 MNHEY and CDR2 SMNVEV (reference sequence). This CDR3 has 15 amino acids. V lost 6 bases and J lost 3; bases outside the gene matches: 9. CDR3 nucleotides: TGTGCCAGCAGCCGAATTTCGGGACAGGGCTACGAGCAGTACTTC. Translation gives CASSRISGQGYEQYF.

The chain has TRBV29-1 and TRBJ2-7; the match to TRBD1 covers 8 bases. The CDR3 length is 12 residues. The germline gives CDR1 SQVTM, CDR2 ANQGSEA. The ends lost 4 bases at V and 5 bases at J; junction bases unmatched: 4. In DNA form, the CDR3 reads TGCAGCGTTGTCGCAGGGGGCGACGAGCAGTACTTC. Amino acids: CSVVAGGDEQYF.

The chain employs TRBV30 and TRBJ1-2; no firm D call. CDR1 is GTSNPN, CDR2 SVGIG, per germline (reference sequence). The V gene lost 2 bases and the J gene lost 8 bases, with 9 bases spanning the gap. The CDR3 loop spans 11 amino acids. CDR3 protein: CAWSSSGGYTF. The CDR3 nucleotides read TGTGCCTGGAGTTCAAGCGGAGGCTACACCTTC.

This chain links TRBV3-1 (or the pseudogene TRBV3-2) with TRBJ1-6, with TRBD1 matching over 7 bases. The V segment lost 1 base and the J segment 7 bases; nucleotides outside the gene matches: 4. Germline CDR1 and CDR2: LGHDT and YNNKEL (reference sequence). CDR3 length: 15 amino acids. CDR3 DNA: TGTGCCAGCAGCCAAGGACAGGGTGGGAATTCACCCCTCCACTTT. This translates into CASSQGQGGNSPLHF.

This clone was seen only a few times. DNA of the CDR3: TGCGCCAGCAGTGAAAACAGGGACTATGGCTACACCTTC. This translates into CASSENRDYGYTF. The chain couples TRBV10-1 to TRBJ1-2, with D maybe TRBD1 (6 bases). Germline V gene data show CDR1 as WNHNN and CDR2 as SYGVQD (reference sequence). CDR3 length: 13 amino acids. V dropped 3 bases and J dropped 3 bases, with 8 bases sitting between them.

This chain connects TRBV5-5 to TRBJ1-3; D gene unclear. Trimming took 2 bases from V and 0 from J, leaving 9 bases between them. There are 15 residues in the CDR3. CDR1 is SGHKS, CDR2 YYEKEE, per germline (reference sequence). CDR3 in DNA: TGTGCCAGCAGCTTAGTGTGGGCCTCTGGAAACACCATATATTTT. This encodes CASSLVWASGNTIYF.

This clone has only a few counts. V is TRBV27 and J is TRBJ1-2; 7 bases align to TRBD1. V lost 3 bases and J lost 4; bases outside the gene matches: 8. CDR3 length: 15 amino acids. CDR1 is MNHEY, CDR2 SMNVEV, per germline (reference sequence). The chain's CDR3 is CASSLIGGVGYGYTF. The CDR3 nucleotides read TGTGCCAGCAGTTTGATAGGGGGCGTAGGCTATGGCTACACCTTC.

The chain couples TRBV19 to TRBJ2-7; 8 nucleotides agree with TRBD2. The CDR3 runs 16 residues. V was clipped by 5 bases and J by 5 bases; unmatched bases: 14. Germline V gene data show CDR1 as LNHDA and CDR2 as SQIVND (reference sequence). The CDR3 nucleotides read TGTGCCAGTAGTCTTCTCCCCTCGGGGGGGGTAAACGAGCAGTACTTC. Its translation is CASSLLPSGGVNEQYF.

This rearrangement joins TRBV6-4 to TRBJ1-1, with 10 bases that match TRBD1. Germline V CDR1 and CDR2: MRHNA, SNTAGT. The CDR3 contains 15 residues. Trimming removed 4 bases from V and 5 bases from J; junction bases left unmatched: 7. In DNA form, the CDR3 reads TGTGCCAGCAGTGCCGACAGGGGGCGAAGGACTGAAGCTTTCTTT. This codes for CASSADRGRRTEAFF.

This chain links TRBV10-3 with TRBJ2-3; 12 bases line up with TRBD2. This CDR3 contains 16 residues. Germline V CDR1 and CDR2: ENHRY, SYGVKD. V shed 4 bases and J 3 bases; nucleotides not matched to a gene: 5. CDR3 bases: TGTGCCATCAGTGGTCTAGCGGGGGGGGGAACAGATACGCAGTATTTT. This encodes CAISGLAGGGTDTQYF.

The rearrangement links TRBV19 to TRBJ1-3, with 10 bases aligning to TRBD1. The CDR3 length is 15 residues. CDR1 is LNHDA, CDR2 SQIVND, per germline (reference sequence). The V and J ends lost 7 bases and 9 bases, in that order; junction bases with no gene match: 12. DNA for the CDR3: TGTGCCAGTATTCGGGGTACGGGACAGGGGTCCACCATATATTTT. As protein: CASIRGTGQGSTIYF.

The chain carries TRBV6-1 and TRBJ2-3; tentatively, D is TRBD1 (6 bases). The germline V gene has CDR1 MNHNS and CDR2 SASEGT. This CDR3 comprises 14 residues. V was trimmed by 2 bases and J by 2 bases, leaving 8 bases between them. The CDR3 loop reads CASSERQDTDTQYF. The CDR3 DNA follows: TGTGCCAGCAGTGAAAGACAGGACACAGATACGCAGTATTTT.

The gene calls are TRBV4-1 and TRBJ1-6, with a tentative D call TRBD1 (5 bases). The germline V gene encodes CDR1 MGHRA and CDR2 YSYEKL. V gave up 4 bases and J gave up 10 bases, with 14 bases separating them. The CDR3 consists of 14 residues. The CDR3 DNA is TGCGCCAGCAGCCCGACGAGGGGCGGGTCACCCCTCCACTTT. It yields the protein CASSPTRGGSPLHF.

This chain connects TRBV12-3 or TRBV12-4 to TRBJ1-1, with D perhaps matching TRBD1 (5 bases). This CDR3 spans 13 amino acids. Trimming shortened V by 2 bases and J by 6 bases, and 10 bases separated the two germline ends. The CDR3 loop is CASSLTGGAEAFF. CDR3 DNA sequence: TGTGCCAGCAGTTTAACGGGGGGGGCTGAAGCTTTCTTT.

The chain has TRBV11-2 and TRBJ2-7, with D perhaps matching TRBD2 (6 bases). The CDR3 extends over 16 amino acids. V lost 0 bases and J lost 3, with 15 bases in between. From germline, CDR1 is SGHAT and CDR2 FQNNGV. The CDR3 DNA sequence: TGTGCCAGCAGCTTAGATCCGTTCGGGAGCCTCTACGAGCAGTACTTC. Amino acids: CASSLDPFGSLYEQYF.

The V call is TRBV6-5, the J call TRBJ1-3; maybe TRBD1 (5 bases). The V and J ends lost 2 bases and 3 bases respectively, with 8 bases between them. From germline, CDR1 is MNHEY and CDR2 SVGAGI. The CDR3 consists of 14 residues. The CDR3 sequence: CASSYVTGGNTIYF. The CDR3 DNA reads TGTGCCAGCAGTTACGTTACAGGTGGAAACACCATATATTTT.

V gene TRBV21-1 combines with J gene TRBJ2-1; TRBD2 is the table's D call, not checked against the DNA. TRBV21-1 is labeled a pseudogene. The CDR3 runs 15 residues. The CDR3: CASSTLGLAGIEQFF. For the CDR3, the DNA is TGTGCCAGCAGCACGCTGGGACTAGCGGGGATTGAGCAGTTCTTC.

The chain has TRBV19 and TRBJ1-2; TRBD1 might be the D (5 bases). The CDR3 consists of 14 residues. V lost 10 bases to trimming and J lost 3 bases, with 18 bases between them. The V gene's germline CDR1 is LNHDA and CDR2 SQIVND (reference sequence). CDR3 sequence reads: CATNSRAPYYGYTF. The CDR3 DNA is TGTGCCACTAACAGCAGGGCCCCCTACTATGGCTACACCTTC. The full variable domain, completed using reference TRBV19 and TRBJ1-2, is DGGITQSPKYLFRKEGQNVTLSCEQNLNHDAMYWYRQDPGQGLRLIYYSQIVNDFQKGDIAEGYSVSREKKESFPLTVTSAQKNPTAFYLCATNSRAPYYGYTFGSGTRLTVV.

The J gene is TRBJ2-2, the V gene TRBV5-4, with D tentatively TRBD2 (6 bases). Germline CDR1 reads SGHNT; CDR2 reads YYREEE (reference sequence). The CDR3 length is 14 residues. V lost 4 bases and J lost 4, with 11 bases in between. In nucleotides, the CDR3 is TGTGCCAGCAGCCCTTGGGGACTCACCGGGGAGCTGTTTTTT. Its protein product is CASSPWGLTGELFF. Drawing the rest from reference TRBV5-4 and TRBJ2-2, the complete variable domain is ETGVTQSPTHLIKTRGQQVTLRCSSQSGHNTVSWYQQALGQGPQFIFQYYREEENGRGNFPPRFSGLQFPNYSSELNVNALELDDSALYLCASSPWGLTGELFFGEGSRLTVL.

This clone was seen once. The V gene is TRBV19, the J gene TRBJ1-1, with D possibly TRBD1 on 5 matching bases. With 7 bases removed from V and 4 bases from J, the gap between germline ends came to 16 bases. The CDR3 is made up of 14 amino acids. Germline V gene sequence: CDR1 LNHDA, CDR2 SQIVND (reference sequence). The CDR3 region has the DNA TGTGCCAGTATGGGGCGATTACGCATCACTGAAGCTTTCTTT. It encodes CASMGRLRITEAFF.

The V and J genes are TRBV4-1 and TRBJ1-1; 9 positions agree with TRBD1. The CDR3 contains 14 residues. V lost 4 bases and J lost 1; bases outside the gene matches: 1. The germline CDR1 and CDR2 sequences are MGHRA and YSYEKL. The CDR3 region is CASSPGQGNTEAFF. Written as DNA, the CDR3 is TGCGCCAGCAGCCCGGGACAGGGGAACACTGAAGCTTTCTTT.

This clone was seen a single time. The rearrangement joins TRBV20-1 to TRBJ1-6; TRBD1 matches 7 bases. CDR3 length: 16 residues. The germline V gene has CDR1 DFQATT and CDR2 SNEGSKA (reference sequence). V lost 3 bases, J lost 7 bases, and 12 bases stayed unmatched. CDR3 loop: CSASPVTGQQNSPLHF. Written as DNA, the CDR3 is TGCAGTGCTAGTCCCGTTACGGGACAGCAAAATTCACCCCTCCACTTT.

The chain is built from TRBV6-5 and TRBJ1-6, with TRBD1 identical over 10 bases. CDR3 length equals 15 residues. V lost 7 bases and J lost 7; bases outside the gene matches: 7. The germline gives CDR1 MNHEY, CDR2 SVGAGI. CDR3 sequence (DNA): TGTGCCAGCACCGGGGGACAGGGGTGGAATTCACCCCTCCACTTT. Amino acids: CASTGGQGWNSPLHF.

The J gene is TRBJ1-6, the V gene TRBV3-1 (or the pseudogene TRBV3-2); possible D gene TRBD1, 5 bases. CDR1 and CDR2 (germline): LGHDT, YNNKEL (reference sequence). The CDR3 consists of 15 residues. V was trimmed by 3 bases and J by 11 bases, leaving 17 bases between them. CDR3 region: CASSQIKGRWAPLHF. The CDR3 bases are TGTGCCAGCAGCCAGATCAAGGGGCGGTGGGCACCCCTCCACTTT.

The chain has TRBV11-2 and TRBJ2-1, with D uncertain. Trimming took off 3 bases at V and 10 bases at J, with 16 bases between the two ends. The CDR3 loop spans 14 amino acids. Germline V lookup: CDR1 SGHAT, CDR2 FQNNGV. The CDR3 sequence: CASSFQGLGLEQFF. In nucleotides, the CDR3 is TGTGCCAGCAGCTTCCAAGGGTTGGGTCTGGAGCAGTTCTTC. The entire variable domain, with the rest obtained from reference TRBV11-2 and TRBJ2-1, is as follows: EAGVAQSPRYKIIEKRQSVAFWCNPISGHATLYWYQQILGQGPKLLIQFQNNGVVDDSQLPKDRFSAERLKGVDSTLKIQPAKLEDSAVYLCASSFQGLGLEQFFGPGTRLTVL.